This T cell receptor beta chain derives from a study of cytomegalovirus exposure and HLA in healthy donors. Whole-study results and caveats: Apart from CMV serostatus, no immune exposure information was available.

The PCR was carried out with 60 Vbeta primers and 13 Jbeta primers. The table came from immunoSEQ multiplex PCR; TCRdb's copy has only in-frame clones and leaves some out. The top ten hold less than 2.5% of the sample, which has 280,000 or so clones, about 90% seen once. The J segment lost 5 bases and the V segment lost 5 bases, leaving 11 bases of the junction unmatched. Germline assignment: CDR1 SGHNT and CDR2 YENEEA. This CDR3 is built from 15 residues. Remarks on this clone: What it recognizes is unknown.

The rearrangement joins TRBV11-3 to TRBJ2-7; TRBD2 aligns across 8 bases. This receptor was taken from a young woman in good health and CMV-seronegative. The material sequenced was PBMCs. The CDR3 spells CASSPGLAIRDEQYF. CDR3 in DNA: TGTGCCAGCAGCCCCGGACTAGCCATACGCGACGAGCAGTACTTC.